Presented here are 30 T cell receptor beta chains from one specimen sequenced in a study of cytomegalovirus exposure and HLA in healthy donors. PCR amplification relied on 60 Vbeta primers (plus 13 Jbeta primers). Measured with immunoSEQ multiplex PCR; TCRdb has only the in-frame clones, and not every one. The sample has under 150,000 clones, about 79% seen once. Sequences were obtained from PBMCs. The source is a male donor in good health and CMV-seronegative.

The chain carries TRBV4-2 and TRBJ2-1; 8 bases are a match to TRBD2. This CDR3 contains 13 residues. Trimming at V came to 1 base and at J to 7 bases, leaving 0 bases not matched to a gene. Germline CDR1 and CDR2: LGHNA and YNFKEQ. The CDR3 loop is CASSQAGGNEQFF. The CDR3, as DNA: TGTGCCAGCAGCCAAGCGGGGGGGAATGAGCAGTTCTTC.

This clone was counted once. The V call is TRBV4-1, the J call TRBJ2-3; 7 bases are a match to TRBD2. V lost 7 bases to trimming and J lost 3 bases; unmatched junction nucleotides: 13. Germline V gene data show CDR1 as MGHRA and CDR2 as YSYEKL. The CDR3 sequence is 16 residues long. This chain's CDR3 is CASNLQSGKGTDTQYF. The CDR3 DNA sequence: TGCGCCAGCAATCTCCAGAGCGGGAAGGGGACAGATACGCAGTATTTT.

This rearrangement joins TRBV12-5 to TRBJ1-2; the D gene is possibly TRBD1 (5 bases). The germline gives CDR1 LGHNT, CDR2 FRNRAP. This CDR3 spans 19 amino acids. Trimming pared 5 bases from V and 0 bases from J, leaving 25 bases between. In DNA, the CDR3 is TGTGCTAGTGGTCCGGACCGGGGGAAATCCTCGGCTACTAACTATGGCTACACCTTC. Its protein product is CASGPDRGKSSATNYGYTF.

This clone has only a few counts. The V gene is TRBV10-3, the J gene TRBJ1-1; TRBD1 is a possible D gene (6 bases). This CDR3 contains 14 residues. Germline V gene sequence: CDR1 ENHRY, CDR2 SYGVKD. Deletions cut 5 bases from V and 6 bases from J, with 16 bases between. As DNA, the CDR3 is TGTGCCATCAGTCCACAGGGAAGTGGCCCTGAAGCTTTCTTT. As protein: CAISPQGSGPEAFF.

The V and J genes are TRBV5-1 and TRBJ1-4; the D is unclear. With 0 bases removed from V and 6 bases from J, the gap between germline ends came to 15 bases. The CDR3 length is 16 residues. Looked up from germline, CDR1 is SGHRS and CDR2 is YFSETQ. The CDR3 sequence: CASSLGRLNTDEKLFF. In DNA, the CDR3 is TGCGCCAGCAGCTTGGGCAGACTTAACACCGATGAAAAACTGTTTTTT.

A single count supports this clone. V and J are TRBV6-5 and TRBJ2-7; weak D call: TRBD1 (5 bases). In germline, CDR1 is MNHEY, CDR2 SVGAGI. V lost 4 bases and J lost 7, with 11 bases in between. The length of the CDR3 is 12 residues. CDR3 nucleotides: TGTGCCAGCAGTTCAGACAGATTAGAGCAGTACTTC. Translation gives CASSSDRLEQYF.

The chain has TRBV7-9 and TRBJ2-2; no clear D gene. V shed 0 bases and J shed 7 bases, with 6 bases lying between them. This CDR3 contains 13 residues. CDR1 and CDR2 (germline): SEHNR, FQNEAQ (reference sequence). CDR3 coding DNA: TGTGCCAGCAGCTTAGCGCTGAGCGGGGAGCTGTTTTTT. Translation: CASSLALSGELFF.

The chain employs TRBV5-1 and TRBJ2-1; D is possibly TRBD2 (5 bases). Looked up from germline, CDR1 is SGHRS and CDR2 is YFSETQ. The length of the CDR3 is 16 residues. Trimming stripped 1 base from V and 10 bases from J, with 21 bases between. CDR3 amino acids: CASSLLVMGGLGEQFF. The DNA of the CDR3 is TGCGCCAGCAGCTTGCTCGTCATGGGCGGGCTCGGAGAGCAGTTCTTC.

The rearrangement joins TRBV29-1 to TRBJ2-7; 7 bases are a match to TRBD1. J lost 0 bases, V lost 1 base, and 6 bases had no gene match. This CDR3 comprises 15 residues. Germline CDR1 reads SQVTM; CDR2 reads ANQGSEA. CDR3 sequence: CSVEGGDSLSYEQYF. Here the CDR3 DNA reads TGCAGCGTTGAAGGAGGGGACAGCCTCTCCTACGAGCAGTACTTC.

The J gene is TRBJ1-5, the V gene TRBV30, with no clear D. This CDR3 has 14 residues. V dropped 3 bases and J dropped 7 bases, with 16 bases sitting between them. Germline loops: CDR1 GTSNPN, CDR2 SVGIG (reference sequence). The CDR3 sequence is CAWSTGGGWQPQHF. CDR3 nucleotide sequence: TGTGCCTGGAGCACCGGTGGAGGGTGGCAGCCCCAGCATTTT.

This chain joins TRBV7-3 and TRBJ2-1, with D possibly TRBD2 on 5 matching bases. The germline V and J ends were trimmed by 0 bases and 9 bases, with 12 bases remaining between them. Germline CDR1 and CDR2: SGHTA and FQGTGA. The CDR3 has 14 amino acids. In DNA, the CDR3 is TGTGCCAGCAGCTTAACGTTAACGGGGTCTGAGCAGTTCTTC. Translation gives CASSLTLTGSEQFF.

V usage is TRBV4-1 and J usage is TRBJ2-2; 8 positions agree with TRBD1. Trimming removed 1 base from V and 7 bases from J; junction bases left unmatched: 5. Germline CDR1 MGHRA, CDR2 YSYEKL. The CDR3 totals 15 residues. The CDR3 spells CASSQGRGQGGELFF. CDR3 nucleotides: TGCGCCAGCAGCCAAGGGCGCGGACAGGGCGGGGAGCTGTTTTTT.

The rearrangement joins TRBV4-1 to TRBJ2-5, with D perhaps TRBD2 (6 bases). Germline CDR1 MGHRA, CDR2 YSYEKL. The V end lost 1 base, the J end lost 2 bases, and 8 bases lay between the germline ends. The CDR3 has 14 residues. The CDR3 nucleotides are TGCGCCAGCAGCCAAGTGGGGGGTCAAGAGACCCAGTACTTC. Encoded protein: CASSQVGGQETQYF.

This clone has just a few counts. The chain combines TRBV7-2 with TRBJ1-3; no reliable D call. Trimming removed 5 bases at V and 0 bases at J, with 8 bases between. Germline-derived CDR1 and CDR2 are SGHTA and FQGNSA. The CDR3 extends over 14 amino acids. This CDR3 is CASSEIASGNTIYF. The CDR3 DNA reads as TGTGCCAGCAGCGAAATAGCCTCTGGAAACACCATATATTTT.

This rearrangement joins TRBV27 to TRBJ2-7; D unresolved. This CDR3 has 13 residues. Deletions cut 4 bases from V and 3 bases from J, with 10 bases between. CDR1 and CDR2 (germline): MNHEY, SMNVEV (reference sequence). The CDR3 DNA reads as TGTGCCAGCAGTTATACCCAGAACTACGAGCAGTACTTC. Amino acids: CASSYTQNYEQYF.

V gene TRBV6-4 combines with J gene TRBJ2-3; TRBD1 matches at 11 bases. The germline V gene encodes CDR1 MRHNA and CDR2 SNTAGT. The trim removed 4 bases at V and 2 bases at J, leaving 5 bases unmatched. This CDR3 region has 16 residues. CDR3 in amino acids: CASSVGTGGITDTQYF. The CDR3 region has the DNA TGTGCCAGCAGTGTCGGGACAGGGGGGATCACAGATACGCAGTATTTT.

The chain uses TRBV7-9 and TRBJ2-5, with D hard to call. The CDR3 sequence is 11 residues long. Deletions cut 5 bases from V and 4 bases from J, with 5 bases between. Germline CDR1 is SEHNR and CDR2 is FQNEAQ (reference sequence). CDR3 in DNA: TGTGCCAGCAGCCAACTAGAGACCCAGTACTTC. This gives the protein CASSQLETQYF.

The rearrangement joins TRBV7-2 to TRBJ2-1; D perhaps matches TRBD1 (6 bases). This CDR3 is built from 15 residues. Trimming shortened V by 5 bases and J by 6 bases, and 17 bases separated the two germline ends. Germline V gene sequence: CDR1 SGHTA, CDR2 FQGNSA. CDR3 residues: CASSLRQDVANEQFF. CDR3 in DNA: TGTGCCAGCAGCCTCCGACAGGACGTGGCCAATGAGCAGTTCTTC.

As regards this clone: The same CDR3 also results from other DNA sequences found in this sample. The DNA of the CDR3 is TGCGCCAGCAGCTTGGGAACTAGCGGGACCTACGAGCAGTACTTC. Translated: CASSLGTSGTYEQYF. The chain carries TRBV5-1 and TRBJ2-7; 10 bases are a match to TRBD2. The CDR3 runs 15 residues. With 0 bases clipped from V and 2 bases from J, the junction kept 2 bases outside the gene matches. The germline gives CDR1 SGHRS, CDR2 YFSETQ.

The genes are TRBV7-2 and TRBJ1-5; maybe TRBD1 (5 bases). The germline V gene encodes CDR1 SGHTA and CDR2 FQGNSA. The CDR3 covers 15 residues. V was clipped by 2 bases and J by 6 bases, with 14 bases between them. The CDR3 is CASSLHRGTGQPQHF. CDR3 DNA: TGTGCCAGCAGCTTACATAGGGGTACGGGTCAGCCCCAGCATTTT.

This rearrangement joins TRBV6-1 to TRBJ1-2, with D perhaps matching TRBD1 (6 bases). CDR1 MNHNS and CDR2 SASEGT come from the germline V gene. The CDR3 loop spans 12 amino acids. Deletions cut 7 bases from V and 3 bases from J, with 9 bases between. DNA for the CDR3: TGTGCCAGCACCAACAGGGACTATGGCTACACCTTC. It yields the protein CASTNRDYGYTF.

The CDR3 DNA follows: TGTGCCAGCAGGAGGGACAGGGGAAATGAGCAGTTCTTC. Its protein is CASRRDRGNEQFF. The V call is TRBV5-4, the J call TRBJ2-1, with 10 bases fitting TRBD1. There are 13 residues in the CDR3. Germline loops: CDR1 SGHNT, CDR2 YYREEE (reference sequence). V lost 5 bases and J lost 7; bases outside the gene matches: 3.

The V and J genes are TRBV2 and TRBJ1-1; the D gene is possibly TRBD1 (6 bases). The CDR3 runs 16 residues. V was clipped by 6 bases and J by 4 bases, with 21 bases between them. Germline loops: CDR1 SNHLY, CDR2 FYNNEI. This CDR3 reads CASSAIQGGVGTEAFF. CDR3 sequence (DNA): TGTGCCAGCAGCGCAATACAGGGTGGTGTCGGCACTGAAGCTTTCTTT. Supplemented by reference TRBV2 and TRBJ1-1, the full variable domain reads EPEVTQTPSHQVTQMGQEVILRCVPISNHLYFYWYRQILGQKVEFLVSFYNNEISEKSEIFDDQFSVERPDGSNFTLKIRSTKLEDSAMYFCASSAIQGGVGTEAFFGQGTRLTVV.

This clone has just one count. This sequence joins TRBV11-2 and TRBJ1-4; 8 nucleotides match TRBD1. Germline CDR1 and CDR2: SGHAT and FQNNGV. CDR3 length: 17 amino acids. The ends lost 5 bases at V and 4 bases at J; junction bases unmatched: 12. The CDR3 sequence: CASSPGGGLELNEKLFF. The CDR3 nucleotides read TGTGCCAGCAGCCCAGGGGGCGGACTTGAACTTAATGAAAAACTGTTTTTT.

CDR3 coding DNA: TGCAGCGTTGACCAGGGGGCAAATGAAAAACTGTTTTTT. Its protein is CSVDQGANEKLFF. The chain recombines TRBV29-1 with TRBJ1-4; 8 nucleotides align to TRBD1. Trimming removed 3 bases from V and 5 bases from J; junction bases left unmatched: 2. There are 13 residues in the CDR3. CDR1 is SQVTM, CDR2 ANQGSEA, per germline. The full variable domain, rest sourced from reference TRBV29-1 and TRBJ1-4, is SAVISQKPSRDICQRGTSLTIQCQVDSQVTMMFWYRQQPGQSLTLIATANQGSEATYESGFVIDKFPISRPNLTFSTLTVSNMSPEDSSIYLCSVDQGANEKLFFGSGTQLSVL.

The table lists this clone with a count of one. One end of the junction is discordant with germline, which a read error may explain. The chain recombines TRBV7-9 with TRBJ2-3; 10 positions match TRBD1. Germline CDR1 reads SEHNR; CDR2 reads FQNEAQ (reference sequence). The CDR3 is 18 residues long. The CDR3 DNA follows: TGTTCCAGCAGCTTACCCTTTGGACAGGGGGACAGGACAGATACGCAGTATTTT. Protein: CSSSLPFGQGDRTDTQYF.

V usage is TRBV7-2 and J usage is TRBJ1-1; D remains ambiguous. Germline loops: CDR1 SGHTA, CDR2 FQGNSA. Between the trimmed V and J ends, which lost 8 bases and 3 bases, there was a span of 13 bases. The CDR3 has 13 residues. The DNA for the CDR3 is TGTGCCAGCGGCCGGAGGGTGGACACTGAAGCTTTCTTT. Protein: CASGRRVDTEAFF.

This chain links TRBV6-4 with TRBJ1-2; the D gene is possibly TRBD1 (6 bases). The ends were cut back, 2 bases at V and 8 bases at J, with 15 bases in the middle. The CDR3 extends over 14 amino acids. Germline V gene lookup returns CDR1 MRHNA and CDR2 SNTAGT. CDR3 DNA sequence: TGTGCCAGCAGTGACCGGCAGGGGATAGGGGGCTACACCTTC. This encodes CASSDRQGIGGYTF.

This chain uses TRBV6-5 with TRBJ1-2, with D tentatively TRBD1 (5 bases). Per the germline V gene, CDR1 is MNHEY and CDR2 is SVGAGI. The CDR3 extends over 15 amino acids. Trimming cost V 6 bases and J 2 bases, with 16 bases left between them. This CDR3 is CASSLVTGGNYGYTF. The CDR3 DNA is TGTGCCAGCAGCCTAGTTACAGGAGGGAACTATGGCTACACCTTC.

The CDR3 DNA is TGTGCCAGCAGCCGCCCTGGTCCGGGAGGCAACTACGAGCAGTACTTC. It is translated as CASSRPGPGGNYEQYF. V gene TRBV5-6 combines with J gene TRBJ2-7, with 7 bases identical to TRBD2. CDR1 is SGHDT, CDR2 YYEEEE, per germline. This CDR3 contains 16 residues. Losses at the gene ends were 4 bases for V and 3 bases for J; bases not matched to a gene: 13. Full variable domain (outside the CDR3, taken from reference TRBV5-6 and TRBJ2-7): DAGVTQSPTHLIKTRGQQVTLRCSPKSGHDTVSWYQQALGQGPQFIFQYYEEEERQRGNFPDRFSGHQFPNYSSELNVNALLLGDSALYLCASSRPGPGGNYEQYFGPGTRLTVT.